This passage covers 5 T cell receptor beta chains from one sample sequenced in a study of blood T cell repertoires in COVID-19. Sequencing used immunoSEQ multiplex PCR; TCRdb keeps in-frame clones, though not all of them. The sample consists of about 250,000 clones, less than 85% of them appearing once. Sequenced: peripheral blood. The receptors derive from a woman of 80 years or more with active or convalescent COVID-19.

This clone was detected a few times. The V gene is TRBV11-3, the J gene TRBJ2-7; 9 positions match TRBD1. V lost 3 bases to trimming and J lost 5 bases; unmatched junction nucleotides: 5. There are 14 residues in the CDR3. Germline-derived CDR1 and CDR2 are SGHNT and YENEEA. CDR3 residues: CASSLGTGQDEQYF. The CDR3 coding sequence is TGTGCCAGCAGCTTGGGGACAGGGCAGGACGAGCAGTACTTC.

This clone was counted a single time. The gene calls are TRBV3-1 (or the pseudogene TRBV3-2) and TRBJ1-4; no clear D gene. The CDR3 covers 16 residues. Germline CDR1 reads LGHDT; CDR2 reads YNNKEL (reference sequence). Trimming left V 1 base short and J 7 bases short, with 16 bases between. CDR3 DNA sequence: TGTGCCAGCAGCCAAGTAGGCGGACTAACGGGTGAAAAACTGTTTTTT. This encodes CASSQVGGLTGEKLFF.

The V and J genes are TRBV5-1 and TRBJ1-2, with 7 bases fitting TRBD1. This CDR3 region has 16 residues. The germline CDR1 and CDR2 sequences are SGHRS and YFSETQ. J was trimmed by 7 bases and V by 4 bases; bases with no gene match: 16. CDR3 region: CASSLMPGGGAVGYTF. The CDR3 nucleotides are TGCGCCAGCAGCCTGATGCCGGGAGGGGGCGCGGTTGGCTACACCTTC.

This chain joins TRBV5-4 and TRBJ2-1, with D possibly matching TRBD1 (5 bases). The CDR3 has 12 residues. V was shortened by 2 bases and J by 9 bases, with 9 bases between the two germline ends. From germline, CDR1 is SGHNT and CDR2 YYREEE (reference sequence). The CDR3 reads CASSFRVGEQFF. Here the CDR3 DNA reads TGTGCCAGCAGCTTCAGGGTGGGTGAGCAGTTCTTC.

The table lists this clone with a count of one. The chain uses TRBV5-1 and TRBJ1-2; TRBD1 is a possible D gene (6 bases). The ends were cut back, 3 bases at V and 8 bases at J, with 17 bases in the middle. The CDR3 contains 14 residues. Germline CDR1 SGHRS, CDR2 YFSETQ. In DNA, the CDR3 is TGCGCCAGCAGCTCCCTGATCGGGAGGGGGGGCTACACCTTC. Translation gives CASSSLIGRGGYTF. The entire variable domain, with the rest obtained from reference TRBV5-1 and TRBJ1-2, is as follows: KAGVTQTPRYLIKTRGQQVTLSCSPISGHRSVSWYQQTPGQGLQFLFEYFSETQRNKGNFPGRFSGRQFSNSRSEMNVSTLELGDSALYLCASSSLIGRGGYTFGSGTRLTVV.